The rows below give T cell receptor beta chains drawn from one sample of a study of blood T cell repertoires in COVID-19. TCRdb's table, derived via immunoSEQ multiplex PCR, lists solely in-frame clones and lacks some. The sample records 490,000 or so clones, roughly 90% being singletons. Sequencing was performed on PBMCs or T cells enriched from blood (not recorded which). The receptors here all came from a woman aged 40 to 49 who had recovered from COVID-19. Both conserved end residues are part of each CDR3. Fields, in order: J gene, D gene, clone size, V gene, CDR3 DNA, CDR3 protein. A D gene is named only where the DNA matches it firmly. Size values are once, few and many counts, or a class for expanded clones, and some rows have none.

>TRBJ1-1|.|.|TRBV6-5
TGTGCCAGCAGTTACTGGGGGGGAGTGAACACTGAAGCTTTCTTT
CASSYWGGVNTEAFF
>TRBJ2-1|TRBD1|.|TRBV11-2
TGTGCCAGCAGCTCACAGGGGGTTGAGCAGTTCTTC
CASSSQGVEQFF
>TRBJ2-2|.|.|TRBV11-3
TGTGCCAGCAGCCCCGCCGCCACTAGCGCGAGGGGGGGGGAGCTGTTTTTT
CASSPAATSARGGELFF
>TRBJ2-3|.|.|TRBV3-1/TRBV3-2
TGTGCCAGCAGCCCAAGGGACTTCACAGATACGCAGTATTTT
CASSPRDFTDTQYF
>TRBJ2-5|TRBD2|once|TRBV4-2
TGTGCCAGCAGCCAAGACTCTAGCGGGAGTGGAGGGACCCAGTACTTC
CASSQDSSGSGGTQYF
>TRBJ1-5|.|.|TRBV24-1
TGTGCCACCAGTGATTCGGGGAGCAATCAGCCCCAGCATTTT
CATSDSGSNQPQHF
>TRBJ1-2|.|.|TRBV4-2
TGTGCCAGCAGCCAAGGTACGGGGGTAGCAGATGGCTACACCTTC
CASSQGTGVADGYTF
>TRBJ1-4|.|.|TRBV4-3
TGCGCCAGCAGCCAGAGCACAGGGCGCAAACTGTTTTTT
CASSQSTGRKLFF
>TRBJ2-1|.|.|TRBV10-3
TGTGCCATCAGTGAGGGGGCAGGGGATGAGCAGTTCTTC
CAISEGAGDEQFF
>TRBJ1-3|TRBD1|.|TRBV6-2/TRBV6-3
TGTGCCAGCAGCCGAAGGGGGCAGGGGCCTGGAAACACCATATATTTT
CASSRRGQGPGNTIYF
>TRBJ1-2|TRBD1|once|TRBV28
TGTGCCAGCAGTTCCCCGGGACAGGGTTTGGCTGGCTACACCTTC
CASSSPGQGLAGYTF
>TRBJ1-2|TRBD1|.|TRBV19
TGTGCCAGTAGTAGTTACCGGGACAGGGGAAATGGCTACACCTTC
CASSSYRDRGNGYTF
>TRBJ2-1|TRBD2|.|TRBV5-1
TGCGCCAGCAGAGAGGGACTAGCGGGAGATTGGGGCTCCTACAATGAGCAGTTCTTC
CASREGLAGDWGSYNEQFF
>TRBJ2-7|TRBD2|.|TRBV11-3
TGTGCCAGCAGAAGGACTAGCAAGGAGTACGAGCAGTACTTC
CASRRTSKEYEQYF
>TRBJ2-1|TRBD2|few|TRBV19
TGTGCCAGTAGTATCAGTTGGCTAGCGGGAGGTGAGCAGTTCTTC
CASSISWLAGGEQFF
>TRBJ2-3|.|.|TRBV7-2
TGTGCCAGCAGCTTAGGACTACCCCGAGATACGCAGTATTTT
CASSLGLPRDTQYF
>TRBJ2-2|TRBD2|.|TRBV9
TGTGCCAGCAGCGTATTCGGGACTAGTACCGGGGAGCTGTTTTTT
CASSVFGTSTGELFF
>TRBJ1-5|.|.|TRBV15
TGTGCCACCAGCAGAGATCAAGAGGCGCCCCAGCATTTT
CATSRDQEAPQHF
>TRBJ1-3|.|.|TRBV18
TGTGCCAGCTCCGAGGTTCCAGCTGGAAACACCATATATTTT
CASSEVPAGNTIYF
>TRBJ2-1|.|.|TRBV5-1
TGCGCCAGCAGCCCCCGTGTGTTCAGCTCCTACAATGAGCAGTTCTTC
CASSPRVFSSYNEQFF
>TRBJ2-1|TRBD2|once|TRBV6-4
TGTGCCAGCAGTGAGCATGGACTAGCGGGAGCCCATGAGCAGTTCTTC
CASSEHGLAGAHEQFF
>TRBJ2-1|.|.|TRBV24-1
TGTGCCACCAGTGATTCGCTAGCTTCCTACAATGAGCAGTTCTTC
CATSDSLASYNEQFF
>TRBJ2-5|TRBD1|.|TRBV10-3
TGTGCCATCAGTGACTCGACCGGGACAGGGACCCAAGAGACCCAGTACTTC
CAISDSTGTGTQETQYF
>TRBJ2-5|TRBD1|.|TRBV19
TGTGCCAGCGGCGGGACAGGAGAAGAGACCCAGTACTTC
CASGGTGEETQYF
>TRBJ2-1|.|.|TRBV4-3
TGCGCCAGCAGCCGGGGAGACCGGGCTCTGGATGAGCAGTTCTTC
CASSRGDRALDEQFF
>TRBJ2-7|.|.|TRBV6-5
TGTGCCAGCAGCCCCACCGGGACTGCGACCTACGAGCAGTACTTC
CASSPTGTATYEQYF
>TRBJ2-5|TRBD1|.|TRBV24-1
TGTGCCACCAGTGGGGTAGACAGGGGGCGACAGACCCAGTACTTC
CATSGVDRGRQTQYF
>TRBJ2-7|TRBD2|.|TRBV7-8
TGTGCCAGCAGCGCTTGGACTAGCGGGACCTACGAGCAGTACTTC
CASSAWTSGTYEQYF
>TRBJ2-7|.|.|TRBV7-9
TGTGCCAGCAGCGCCAGCTACGAGCAGTACTTC
CASSASYEQYF
>TRBJ1-1|.|.|TRBV11-2
TGTGCCAGCAGCCCGGGGGGGATTGAAGCTTTCTTT
CASSPGGIEAFF
>TRBJ1-5|TRBD1|.|TRBV12-3/TRBV12-4
TGTGCCAGCAGTGGGACAGGAGGTCAGCCCCAGCATTTT
CASSGTGGQPQHF
>TRBJ1-4|.|once|TRBV4-1
TGCGCCAGCAGCCAACCAAGGGAGCGTGAAAAACTGTTTTTT
CASSQPREREKLFF
>TRBJ2-7|TRBD2|.|TRBV2
TGTGCCAGCAGTCCCGGGGGACTAGCGGGAGTAAGCCCCTACGAGCAGTACTTC
CASSPGGLAGVSPYEQYF
>TRBJ1-4|.|.|TRBV15
TGTGCCACCAGCAGCACCGAAACGGTGATCGCTAATGAAAAACTGTTTTTT
CATSSTETVIANEKLFF
>TRBJ2-7|TRBD1|.|TRBV11-3
TGTGCCAGCAGCTTAGACGGACAGGCTACAACTTACGAGCAGTACTTC
CASSLDGQATTYEQYF
>TRBJ2-6|.|.|TRBV5-1
TGCGCCAGCAGCTTGGACAGGGTTAGCTCTGGGGCCAACGTCCTGACTTTC
CASSLDRVSSGANVLTF
>TRBJ2-1|.|.|TRBV4-1
TGCGCCAGCAGCCAAGAGGGCCAGCCGGGAGCGAGTACTGAGCAGTTCTTC
CASSQEGQPGASTEQFF
>TRBJ1-1|.|.|TRBV21-1
TGTGCCAGCAGCAAAACAGCACCCATGAACACTGAAGCTTTCTTT
CASSKTAPMNTEAFF
>TRBJ1-1|.|.|TRBV12-5
TGTGCTAGTGGTTCTGTTACTGAAGCTTTCTTT
CASGSVTEAFF
>TRBJ1-5|.|once|TRBV24-1
TGTGCCACCAGTGACAACCAGGCGGGGTTTCAGCCCCAGCATTTT
CATSDNQAGFQPQHF
>TRBJ1-5|TRBD1|.|TRBV24-1
TGTGCCACCAGCGGCGGGGACAGGGATCAGCCCCAGCATTTT
CATSGGDRDQPQHF
>TRBJ1-1|TRBD1|.|TRBV5-1
TGCGCCAGCTCTAGGACAGGGGCCAACATGAACACTGAAGCTTTCTTT
CASSRTGANMNTEAFF